This entry describes one TCR beta chain. Original analysis: Amplification from reference gene primers served as the basis for estimated nucleated cell counts. Measured with immunoSEQ multiplex PCR; TCRdb has only the in-frame clones, and not every one. V, J and clone size derive from that table, while D and trimming were established from the DNA sequence. The repertoire consists of over 200,000 clones, with around 84% occurring once and the leading ten covering roughly a sixth. The sample comes from a study of blood T cell repertoires in COVID-19. Participant ages covered roughly 18 to 89 years across 24 US areas. Categorization into cohorts depended on clinical history that participants reported. The germline CDR1 and CDR2 sequences are MNHEY and SMNVEV (reference sequence). The CDR3 contains 20 residues. V was pared by 6 bases and J by 2 bases, with 18 bases of the junction left unmatched.

This receptor was identified in a man younger than 30 who had recovered from COVID-19. The V and J genes are TRBV27 and TRBJ2-1, with 11 bases that match TRBD2. The sequencing sample was made of PBMCs or T cells enriched from blood (not recorded which). The CDR3 nucleotides read TGTGCCAGCAGGACCCGGGTAGGGACTAGCGGTGTACCCACCTACAATGAGCAGTTCTTC. Encoded protein: CASRTRVGTSGVPTYNEQFF.